A single sample is the source of the 26 T cell receptor beta chains below, sequenced in a study of CD8+ T cells in alopecia areata. TCR sequencing used cDNA made by reverse transcription of extracted RNA. Some clones are missing from TCRdb's copy, which holds only in-frame ones; the method was immunoSEQ multiplex PCR. The sample holds about 70,000 clones; approximately 45% are singletons and the top ten take about a sixth. Sequenced material: CD8+ T cells sorted from blood, taken at week 0. Receptor source: a human donor with alopecia areata.

This clone appeared a few times. V gene TRBV2 combines with J gene TRBJ2-7; 9 bases fit TRBD1. CDR3 length: 14 amino acids. J lost 3 bases, V lost 6 bases, and 6 bases had no gene match. Per the germline V gene, CDR1 is SNHLY and CDR2 is FYNNEI. CDR3 in amino acids: CASRPGQGIYEQYF. The CDR3 DNA sequence: TGTGCCAGCAGGCCGGGACAGGGAATCTACGAGCAGTACTTC.

This clone came up a few times. The chain employs TRBV15 and TRBJ2-7; 9 nucleotides match TRBD2. This CDR3 region has 18 residues. CDR1 LNHNV and CDR2 YYDKDF come from the germline V gene (reference sequence). V was clipped by 1 base and J by 0 bases; unmatched bases: 10. CDR3 sequence reads: CATSRGTERLAASYEQYF. The DNA of the CDR3 is TGTGCCACCAGCAGAGGGACCGAGAGACTAGCGGCCTCCTACGAGCAGTACTTC.

This sequence joins TRBV29-1 and TRBJ2-7, with 7 bases identical to TRBD1. Germline V gene data show CDR1 as SQVTM and CDR2 as ANQGSEA. V trimming: 7 bases; J trimming: 2 bases; junction bases outside the gene matches: 11. The CDR3 covers 14 residues. In nucleotides, the CDR3 is TGCAGCGCCATGACAGGGAAGGTCGCCTACGAGCAGTACTTC. Encoded protein: CSAMTGKVAYEQYF.

This clone has only a few counts. The CDR3 DNA follows: TGTGCCAGCAGCCTCGGGACAGGGGGAGACGAGCAGTACTTC. This translates into CASSLGTGGDEQYF. The V and J genes are TRBV5-6 and TRBJ2-7; TRBD1 matches at 11 bases. Germline V gene sequence: CDR1 SGHDT, CDR2 YYEEEE. The length of the CDR3 is 14 residues. V trimming: 4 bases; J trimming: 5 bases; junction bases outside the gene matches: 5.

This clone was seen only a few times. The chain employs TRBV29-1 and TRBJ2-1; D unclear. CDR3 length equals 14 residues. The V end lost 3 bases, the J end lost 1 base, and 10 bases lay between the germline ends. Looked up from germline, CDR1 is SQVTM and CDR2 is ANQGSEA. The CDR3 sequence: CSVESRLSYNEQFF. CDR3 coding DNA: TGCAGCGTTGAGAGTCGCCTTTCCTACAATGAGCAGTTCTTC.

The table lists this clone with a few counts. The chain joins TRBV29-1 to TRBJ2-1; possible D gene TRBD1, 6 bases. Germline-derived CDR1 and CDR2 are SQVTM and ANQGSEA. The CDR3 extends over 16 amino acids. The CDR3 nucleotides are TGCACCTACAGGGAAGGAGGAATCCTCTCCTACAATGAGCAGTTCTTC. It specifies CTYREGGILSYNEQFF.

This sequence joins TRBV29-1 and TRBJ1-1; 8 bases line up with TRBD1. The CDR3 sequence is 13 residues long. V shed 1 base, J shed 8 bases, and the junction held 6 bases outside the gene matches. Germline CDR1 and CDR2: SQVTM and ANQGSEA. This CDR3 reads CSVEGTGGTEAFF. For the CDR3, the DNA is TGCAGCGTTGAAGGTACAGGGGGGACAGAAGCTTTCTTT.

This clone was counted only a few times. This chain joins TRBV11-2 and TRBJ2-5; 7 nucleotides agree with TRBD1. The CDR3 length is 16 residues. V shed 7 bases, J shed 4 bases, and the junction held 15 bases outside the gene matches. CDR1 and CDR2 from the germline V gene are SGHAT and FQNNGV. DNA of the CDR3: TGTGCCAGCAACCGAGCCGGGACAGCGTCTGGAGAGACCCAGTACTTC. This encodes CASNRAGTASGETQYF.

This clone was picked up a small number of times. This chain joins TRBV2 and TRBJ2-7, with D unclear. V was shortened by 3 bases and J by 6 bases, with 9 bases between the two germline ends. Germline CDR1 SNHLY, CDR2 FYNNEI. The CDR3 is 12 residues long. DNA of the CDR3: TGTGCCAGCAGTGAGGAATCGGGCGAGCAGTACTTC. Protein sequence: CASSEESGEQYF.

V and J are TRBV28 and TRBJ1-2; D possibly corresponds to TRBD1 (5 bases). Germline V gives CDR1 MDHEN, CDR2 SYDVKM. The CDR3 extends over 16 amino acids. Trimming took 2 bases from V and 1 from J, leaving 14 bases between them. The CDR3 sequence is CASSLAVTGINYGYTF. The CDR3 nucleotides read TGTGCCAGCAGTTTAGCGGTTACAGGCATTAACTATGGCTACACCTTC.

This clone was found once. The chain links TRBV6-1 to TRBJ2-7; no clear D gene. The CDR3 runs 13 residues. Germline V gene data show CDR1 as MNHNS and CDR2 as SASEGT. The ends were cut back, 2 bases at V and 6 bases at J, with 11 bases in the middle. The CDR3 DNA sequence: TGTGCCAGCAGTGAATTTTGGGGTCGCGAGCAGTACTTC. Protein sequence: CASSEFWGREQYF.

The chain is built from TRBV2 and TRBJ1-1, with D possibly TRBD1 on 6 matching bases. CDR1 SNHLY and CDR2 FYNNEI come from the germline V gene. The CDR3 sequence is 12 residues long. Trimming cost V 6 bases and J 11 bases, with 16 bases left between them. DNA for the CDR3: TGTGCCAGCAGGGACCCTCCGGGACACGCTTTCTTT. It is translated as CASRDPPGHAFF.

This clone was seen a few times. This chain joins TRBV7-9 and TRBJ2-7; 9 nucleotides agree with TRBD1. The CDR3 extends over 14 amino acids. CDR1 is SEHNR, CDR2 FQNEAQ, per germline (reference sequence). V lost 5 bases and J lost 3; bases outside the gene matches: 5. The CDR3 DNA is TGTGCCAGCAGCCTCCGGGACAGGGTCTACGAGCAGTACTTC. Translated, it gives CASSLRDRVYEQYF.

In its sample, this clone was seen a few times. The chain joins TRBV21-1 to TRBJ2-2. TRBV21-1 is a listed pseudogene. The CDR3 runs 9 residues. The DNA of the CDR3 is TGTGCCAGCAAAGGTCGGCTGTTTTTT. Protein sequence: CASKGRLFF.

This clone was detected a few times. The chain uses TRBV9 and TRBJ2-1, with 7 nucleotides matching TRBD1. The CDR3 totals 16 residues. Germline CDR1 reads SGDLS; CDR2 reads YYNGEE. The ends lost 0 bases at V and 8 bases at J; junction bases unmatched: 11. Here the CDR3 reads CASSVEGRQGLDEQFF. The DNA for the CDR3 is TGTGCCAGCAGCGTAGAGGGTAGACAGGGATTGGATGAGCAGTTCTTC. Full variable domain (rest looked up from reference TRBV9 and TRBJ2-1): DSGVTQTPKHLITATGQRVTLRCSPRSGDLSVYWYQQSLDQGLQFLIQYYNGEERAKGNILERFSAQQFPDLHSELNLSSLELGDSALYFCASSVEGRQGLDEQFFGPGTRLTVL.

Worth noting for this clone: Other DNA sequences in the sample encode the same CDR3. The V gene is TRBV27, the J gene TRBJ1-5; D is unclear. Per germline, CDR1 MNHEY and CDR2 SMNVEV (reference sequence). Trimming took off 0 bases at V and 6 bases at J, with 6 bases between the two ends. The CDR3 is made up of 13 amino acids. The CDR3 here is CASSLSGIQPQHF. The CDR3 nucleotides are TGTGCCAGCAGTTTATCAGGGATTCAGCCCCAGCATTTT.

The rearrangement uses TRBV6-1 and TRBJ1-1, with D uncertain. Germline values: CDR1 MNHNS, CDR2 SASEGT. V was shortened by 2 bases and J by 6 bases, with 13 bases between the two germline ends. The CDR3 has 14 residues. DNA of the CDR3: TGTGCCAGCAGTGAAATGAGGCCTCGGGCTGAAGCTTTCTTT. Residues: CASSEMRPRAEAFF.

The chain is built from TRBV29-1 and TRBJ2-3, with unresolved D. This CDR3 region has 14 residues. Trimming shortened V by 4 bases and J by 1 base, and 12 bases separated the two germline ends. Per the germline V gene, CDR1 is SQVTM and CDR2 is ANQGSEA. CDR3 in DNA: TGCAGCGTTGTCGGGCCCGTGGGCACAGATACGCAGTATTTT. Amino acids: CSVVGPVGTDTQYF.

This chain connects TRBV29-1 to TRBJ2-7; D might be TRBD1 or TRBD2, each matching 6 bases. TRBJ2-5 explains the end of the DNA better; the J call may be wrong. CDR1 and CDR2 from the germline V gene are SQVTM and ANQGSEA. This CDR3 region has 13 residues. The CDR3 sequence: CSGEEGGRETQYF. The CDR3, as DNA: TGCAGCGGGGAGGAGGGGGGCAGGGAGACCCAGTACTTC.

This clone has only a few counts. J is TRBJ2-4 and V is TRBV18; D may be TRBD1 or TRBD2 (5 bases each). Trimming shortened V by 2 bases and J by 5 bases, and 10 bases separated the two germline ends. This CDR3 comprises 14 residues. Germline V lookup: CDR1 KGHSH, CDR2 LQKENI. The CDR3 region is CASSPGQGQNIQYF. The CDR3 nucleotides read TGTGCCAGCTCACCAGGTCAGGGACAAAACATTCAGTACTTC.

A few counts support this clone. J is TRBJ2-5 and V is TRBV19; 13 bases agree with TRBD2. The germline CDR1 and CDR2 sequences are LNHDA and SQIVND (reference sequence). V lost 6 bases and J lost 2; bases outside the gene matches: 6. CDR3 length: 16 residues. The CDR3 DNA sequence: TGTGCCAGTAGATCGACGGGACTAGCGGGGCAAGAGACCCAGTACTTC. Protein product: CASRSTGLAGQETQYF.

This chain uses TRBV29-1 with TRBJ1-1; 7 nucleotides align to TRBD1. The J segment lost 0 bases and the V segment lost 6 bases, leaving 7 bases of the junction unmatched. Germline lookup yields CDR1 SQVTM and CDR2 ANQGSEA. This CDR3 has 14 amino acids. The CDR3 sequence is CSVAPGQLNTEAFF. CDR3 coding DNA: TGCAGCGTAGCTCCGGGACAGTTGAACACTGAAGCTTTCTTT.

This clone was found a few times. The chain couples TRBV6-5 to TRBJ1-1; D remains unclear. The V end was cut by 5 bases, the J end by 3 bases, with 16 bases between. CDR3 size: 15 residues. Germline V gene lookup returns CDR1 MNHEY and CDR2 SVGAGI. CDR3 coding DNA: TGTGCCAGCAGTAACGGACCCTACTCGGACACTGAAGCTTTCTTT. It yields the protein CASSNGPYSDTEAFF.

The genes are TRBV29-1 and TRBJ2-1; 9 bases are shared with TRBD2. The CDR3 totals 12 residues. Germline lookup yields CDR1 SQVTM and CDR2 ANQGSEA. The CDR3 DNA is TGCAGGACTAGCGGACCCTACAATGAGCAGTTCTTC. Translating it yields CRTSGPYNEQFF.

The chain joins TRBV9 to TRBJ2-5, with D perhaps matching TRBD1 (7 bases). The V end lost 4 bases, the J end lost 7 bases, and 17 bases lay between the germline ends. This CDR3 is 14 amino acids long. Germline values: CDR1 SGDLS, CDR2 YYNGEE. The CDR3 sequence: CASSSGGTRATQYF. CDR3 DNA sequence: TGTGCCAGCAGCTCAGGGGGGACCCGGGCGACCCAGTACTTC.

The CDR3 is CASSFRMNTEAFF. DNA for the CDR3: TGCGCCAGCAGCTTCCGGATGAACACTGAAGCTTTCTTT. The chain recombines TRBV5-1 with TRBJ1-1; D ambiguous. The V gene lost 2 bases and the J gene lost 0 bases, with 5 bases spanning the gap. CDR3 size: 13 residues. Germline values: CDR1 SGHRS, CDR2 YFSETQ.